This TCR beta chain comes out of a study of blood T cell repertoires in COVID-19 (dated by TCRdb to between 2020 and 2021). A note on the overall study: Collaborator samples came from the United States, Italy and Spain and covered acute and convalescent phases of COVID-19. The prospective study material was composed of cDNA or gDNA derived from T cells, B-cell-depleted T cells, or PBMCs. The dataset comprised deeply sampled blood TCRbeta repertoires from subjects exposed to, actively infected with, or recovered from COVID-19. The repertoires were released in a freely available public database intended as a resource for research on the immune response to SARS-CoV-2. The samples were drawn from two sources: the first 160 participants of the ongoing ImmuneRACE study, and fewer than 1,500 subjects contributed by 6 global collaborators. Sample metadata almost always included a de-identified subject ID, COVID-19 status, age in years and sex. Where available, HLA class I and class II types were taken from metadata supplied by the sample provider and were not determined by assay-based typing. What the research found in general, with its limitations: The quantity of clinical and demographic metadata differed by source and by participant and was supplied without curation.

The immunoSEQ Assay, a bias-controlled multiplex PCR, was used to amplify TCRbeta CDR3 regions from genomic DNA. The authors processed their data as follows. Nucleated cell counts per sample were estimated from amplification of reference gene primers within the assay. Sequence reads were collapsed and filtered to measure the absolute abundance of every unique TCRbeta CDR3 rearrangement. For each sample, productive Simpson clonality was calculated as the square root of Simpson's diversity index across productive rearrangements. TCRdb took this table from immuneACCESS and kept in-frame rearrangements with V and J called. Such tables lack part of the clones; where checked against another copy, unresolved V genes explain under half of the gap, and the rest is unexplained. V and J calls and clone size come straight from that table; D and trimming were deduced from the DNA. The sample has 470,000 or so clones on record, nearly 90% of them singletons. The top ten hold roughly 2% of the sample.

Participants in the prospective study were enrolled through a virtual design, were aged about 18 to 90 years, and lived in approximately 25 United States geographic areas. In the prospective study, participants were assigned to cohorts based on the clinical history participants reported in a screening survey and a study questionnaire. In the prospective study, whole blood, serum and a nasopharyngeal or oropharyngeal swab were collected from each participant by mobile phlebotomists. Additional blood draws and questionnaires over an approximately two-month period could optionally be provided by prospective study participants. Blood samples from the prospective study were shipped frozen or at room temperature prior to DNA extraction. Of note for this clone: The antigen it recognizes is unknown. No qualities accompany the bases; no much larger clone lies one base away.

The sequenced sample consisted of PBMCs or T cells enriched from blood (not recorded which). The TCR was taken from a woman aged 18 to 35 with acute COVID-19.

CDR3 loop: CASSQGSNRGGQYF. The DNA sequence reads TGTGCCAGCAGCCAAGGGAGCAACAGGGGCGGTCAGTACTTC. The chain is assembled from TRBV3-1 (or the pseudogene TRBV3-2) and TRBJ2-4, with 7 middle bases fitting TRBD1. The CDR3 contains 14 residues, cysteine and phenylalanine counted. The entry retains the CDR3 DNA only, 42 bases that are in frame from base 1. The germline V gene (reference sequence) provides CDR1 LGHDT and CDR2 YNNKEL. V is trimmed back by 1 base and J by 12 bases, and the junction contains 9 bases that no gene match accounts for.